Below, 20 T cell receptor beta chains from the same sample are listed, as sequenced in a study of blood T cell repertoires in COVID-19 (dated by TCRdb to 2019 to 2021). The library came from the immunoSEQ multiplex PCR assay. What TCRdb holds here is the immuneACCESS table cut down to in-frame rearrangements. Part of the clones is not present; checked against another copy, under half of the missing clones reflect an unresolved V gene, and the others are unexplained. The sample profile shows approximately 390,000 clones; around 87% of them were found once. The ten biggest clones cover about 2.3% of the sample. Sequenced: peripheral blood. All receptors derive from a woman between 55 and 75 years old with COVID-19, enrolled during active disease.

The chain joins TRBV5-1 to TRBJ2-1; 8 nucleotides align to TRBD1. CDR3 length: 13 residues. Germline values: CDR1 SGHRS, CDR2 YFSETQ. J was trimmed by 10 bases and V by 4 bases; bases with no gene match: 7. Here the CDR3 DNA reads TGCGCCAGCAGCGAACTCACAGGGGGAGAGCAGTTCTTC. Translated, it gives CASSELTGGEQFF.

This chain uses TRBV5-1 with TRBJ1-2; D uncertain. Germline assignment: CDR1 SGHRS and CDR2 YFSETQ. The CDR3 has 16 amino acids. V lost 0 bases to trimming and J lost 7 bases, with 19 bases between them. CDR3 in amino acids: CASSLGVRTTMVGYTF. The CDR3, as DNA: TGCGCCAGCAGCTTGGGGGTTAGGACGACTATGGTTGGCTACACCTTC.

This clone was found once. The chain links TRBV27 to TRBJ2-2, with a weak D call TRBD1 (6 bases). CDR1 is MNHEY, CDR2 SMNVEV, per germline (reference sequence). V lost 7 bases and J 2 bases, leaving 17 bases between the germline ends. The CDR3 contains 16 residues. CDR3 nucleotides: TGTGCCAGCACCTTCCGTAGGGGGTCCAACACCGGGGAGCTGTTTTTT. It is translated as CASTFRRGSNTGELFF.

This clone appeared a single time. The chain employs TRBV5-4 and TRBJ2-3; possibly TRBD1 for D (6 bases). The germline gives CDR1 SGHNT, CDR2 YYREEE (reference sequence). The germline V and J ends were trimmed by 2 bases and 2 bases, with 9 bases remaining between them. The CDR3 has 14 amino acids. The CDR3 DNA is TGTGCCAGCAGCTTTACAGGGCTCACAGATACGCAGTATTTT. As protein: CASSFTGLTDTQYF.

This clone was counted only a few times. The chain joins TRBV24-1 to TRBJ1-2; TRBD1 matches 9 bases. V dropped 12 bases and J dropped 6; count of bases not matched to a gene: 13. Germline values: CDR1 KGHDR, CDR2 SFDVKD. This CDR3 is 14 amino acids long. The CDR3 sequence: CAATDRDRDHGYTF. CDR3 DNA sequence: TGTGCCGCCACCGACCGGGACAGGGACCATGGCTACACCTTC.

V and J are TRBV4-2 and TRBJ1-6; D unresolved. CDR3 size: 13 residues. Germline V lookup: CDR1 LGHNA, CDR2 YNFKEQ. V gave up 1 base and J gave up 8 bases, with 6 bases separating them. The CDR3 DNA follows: TGTGCCAGCAGCCAAGCGACATATTCACCCCTCCACTTT. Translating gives CASSQATYSPLHF.

CDR3 DNA sequence: TGTGCCAGCAGCTTCTCTCGAACCGACCCCGGGACCGGGGAGCTGTTTTTT. Translated, it gives CASSFSRTDPGTGELFF. The gene calls are TRBV7-9 and TRBJ2-2, with D hard to call. Trimming removed 3 bases from V and 5 bases from J, with 19 bases in between. Germline V CDR1 and CDR2: SEHNR, FQNEAQ (reference sequence). The CDR3 sequence is 17 residues long.

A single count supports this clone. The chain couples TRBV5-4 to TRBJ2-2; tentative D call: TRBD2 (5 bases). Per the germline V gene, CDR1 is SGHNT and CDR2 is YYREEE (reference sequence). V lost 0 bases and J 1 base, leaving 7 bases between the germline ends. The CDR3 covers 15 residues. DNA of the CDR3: TGTGCCAGCAGCTTGGTAGCGTTGAACACCGGGGAGCTGTTTTTT. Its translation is CASSLVALNTGELFF.

CDR3: CASSLGAGGFAYGYTF. In DNA, the CDR3 is TGTGCCAGCAGCTTAGGGGCTGGGGGCTTCGCCTATGGCTACACCTTC. V usage is TRBV7-9 and J usage is TRBJ1-2, with D perhaps matching TRBD1 (6 bases). There are 16 residues in the CDR3. Germline V gene data show CDR1 as SEHNR and CDR2 as FQNEAQ (reference sequence). Trimming left V 1 base short and J 4 bases short, with 16 bases between.

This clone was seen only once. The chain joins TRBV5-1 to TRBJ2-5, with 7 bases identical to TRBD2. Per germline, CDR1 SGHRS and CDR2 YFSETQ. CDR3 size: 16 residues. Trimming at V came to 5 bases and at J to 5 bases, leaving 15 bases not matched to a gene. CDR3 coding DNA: TGCGCCAGCAGTCGCGGCCGACAAGCGGGGCAGGAGACCCAGTACTTC. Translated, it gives CASSRGRQAGQETQYF.

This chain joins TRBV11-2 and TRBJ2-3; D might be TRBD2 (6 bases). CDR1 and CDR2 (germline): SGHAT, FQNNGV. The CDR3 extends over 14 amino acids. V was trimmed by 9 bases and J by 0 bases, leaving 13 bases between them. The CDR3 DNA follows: TGTGCCAGTAGGCGCGGGGTAAGCACAGATACGCAGTATTTT. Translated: CASRRGVSTDTQYF.

The CDR3 DNA reads TGTGCCAGCAGCTCGGGTTCCACAAGGGGCGAGCAGTACTTC. Its protein product is CASSSGSTRGEQYF. The rearrangement uses TRBV7-2 and TRBJ2-7; the D gene is possibly TRBD1 (5 bases). V was shortened by 4 bases and J by 6 bases, with 16 bases between the two germline ends. CDR3 size: 14 residues. Germline V lookup: CDR1 SGHTA, CDR2 FQGNSA.

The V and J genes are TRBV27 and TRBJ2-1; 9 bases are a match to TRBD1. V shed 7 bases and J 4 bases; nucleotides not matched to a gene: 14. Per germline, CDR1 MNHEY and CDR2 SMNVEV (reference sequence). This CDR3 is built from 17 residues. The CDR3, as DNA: TGTGCCAGCACCAGGGGACAGGGTCTGTCTTCTTACAATGAGCAGTTCTTC. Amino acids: CASTRGQGLSSYNEQFF.

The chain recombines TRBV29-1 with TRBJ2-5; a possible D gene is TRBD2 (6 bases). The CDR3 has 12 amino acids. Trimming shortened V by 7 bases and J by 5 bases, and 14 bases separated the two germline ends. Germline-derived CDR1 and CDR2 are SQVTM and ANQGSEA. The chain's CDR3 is CSARAGGETQYF. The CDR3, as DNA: TGCAGCGCCCGGGCAGGAGGGGAGACCCAGTACTTC.

The CDR3, as DNA: TGTGCCAGCAGCCGTTCCGGACAGACCCAAGAGACCCAGTACTTC. Its translation is CASSRSGQTQETQYF. The chain couples TRBV11-2 to TRBJ2-5, with a tentative D call TRBD1 (6 bases). The CDR3 extends over 15 amino acids. Germline V gene sequence: CDR1 SGHAT, CDR2 FQNNGV. V was shortened by 5 bases and J by 1 base, with 14 bases between the two germline ends.

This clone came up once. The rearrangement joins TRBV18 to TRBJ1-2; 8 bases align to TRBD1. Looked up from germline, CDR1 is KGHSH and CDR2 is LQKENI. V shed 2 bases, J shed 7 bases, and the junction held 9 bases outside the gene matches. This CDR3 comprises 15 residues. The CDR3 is CASSPKGQVGSGYTF. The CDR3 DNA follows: TGTGCCAGCTCACCAAAGGGACAGGTGGGGTCTGGCTACACCTTC. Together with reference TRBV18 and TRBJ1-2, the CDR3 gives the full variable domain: NAGVMQNPRHLVRRRGQEARLRCSPMKGHSHVYWYRQLPEEGLKFMVYLQKENIIDESGMPKERFSAEFPKEGPSILRIQQVVRGDSAAYFCASSPKGQVGSGYTFGSGTRLTVV.

The CDR3 DNA sequence: TGTGCCAGTTCCGCGGTTCCTAACTATGGCTACACCTTC. Translated: CASSAVPNYGYTF. The V and J genes are TRBV9 and TRBJ1-2; no definite D call. Germline V gene data show CDR1 as SGDLS and CDR2 as YYNGEE. Between the trimmed V and J ends, which lost 8 bases and 0 bases, there was a span of 11 bases. The CDR3 contains 13 residues.

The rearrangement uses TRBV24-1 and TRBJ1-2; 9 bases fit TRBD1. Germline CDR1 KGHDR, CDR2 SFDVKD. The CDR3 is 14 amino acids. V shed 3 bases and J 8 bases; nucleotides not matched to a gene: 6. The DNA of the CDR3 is TGTGCCACCAGTGATCCCTACAGGGGGCGCGGCTACACCTTC. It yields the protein CATSDPYRGRGYTF.

DNA of the CDR3: TGCGCCAGCAGCTTGGAGTGGGCTAGCCGTGATGAGCAGTTCTTC. Residues: CASSLEWASRDEQFF. The chain has TRBV5-1 and TRBJ2-1; weak D call: TRBD2 (5 bases). The CDR3 covers 15 residues. CDR1 SGHRS and CDR2 YFSETQ come from the germline V gene. The V end was cut by 0 bases, the J end by 8 bases, with 15 bases between.

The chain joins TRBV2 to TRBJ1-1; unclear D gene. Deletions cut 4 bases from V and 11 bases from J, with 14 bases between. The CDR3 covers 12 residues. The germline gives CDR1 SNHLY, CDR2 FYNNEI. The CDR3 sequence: CASSAGVFRAFF. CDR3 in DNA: TGTGCCAGCAGTGCGGGTGTATTCCGGGCTTTCTTT. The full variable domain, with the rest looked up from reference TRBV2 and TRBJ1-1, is EPEVTQTPSHQVTQMGQEVILRCVPISNHLYFYWYRQILGQKVEFLVSFYNNEISEKSEIFDDQFSVERPDGSNFTLKIRSTKLEDSAMYFCASSAGVFRAFFGQGTRLTVV.